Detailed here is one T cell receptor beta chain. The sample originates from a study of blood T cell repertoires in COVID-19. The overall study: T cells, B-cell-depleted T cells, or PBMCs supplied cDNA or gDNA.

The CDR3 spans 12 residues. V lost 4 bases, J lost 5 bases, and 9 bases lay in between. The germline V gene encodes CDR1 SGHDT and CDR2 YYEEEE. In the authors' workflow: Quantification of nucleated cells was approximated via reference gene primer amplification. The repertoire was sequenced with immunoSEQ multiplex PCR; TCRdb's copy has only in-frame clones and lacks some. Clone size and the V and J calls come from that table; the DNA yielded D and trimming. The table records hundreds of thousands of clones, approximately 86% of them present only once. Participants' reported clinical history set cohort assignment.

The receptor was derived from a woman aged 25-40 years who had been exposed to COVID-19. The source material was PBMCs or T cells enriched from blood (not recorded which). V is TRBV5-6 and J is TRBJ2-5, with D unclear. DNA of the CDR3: TGTGCCAGCAGCCCCTGGGCCGAGACCCAGTACTTC. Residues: CASSPWAETQYF.